The sample holds many counts of the clone carrying this T cell receptor beta chain. This sample is drawn from a study of shared clonotypes between healthy human individuals. The method was immunoSEQ multiplex PCR; TCRdb's version includes in-frame clones alone and lacks a portion of them. The sample holds roughly 300,000 clones; 87% are singletons and the top ten take 15% to 20%. Every donor was a Caucasian adult from Nashville, Tennessee. The junction had 8 bases not matched to a gene; V was cut back by 3 bases and J by 6 bases. Germline V CDR1 and CDR2: SGHNT, YYREEE (reference sequence). The CDR3 is made up of 15 amino acids.

This TCR derives from a man between 18 and 35 years old in good health. This sequence joins TRBV5-4 and TRBJ1-2; 10 bases fit TRBD1. The sequencing sample was made of memory CD8+ T cells sorted from blood. As for subset: CD45RO+ cells pooled with CCR7-negative TemRA cells. The CDR3 sequence: CASSWPLGQGNGYTF. The CDR3 nucleotides are TGTGCCAGCAGCTGGCCCCTGGGACAGGGGAATGGCTACACCTTC.